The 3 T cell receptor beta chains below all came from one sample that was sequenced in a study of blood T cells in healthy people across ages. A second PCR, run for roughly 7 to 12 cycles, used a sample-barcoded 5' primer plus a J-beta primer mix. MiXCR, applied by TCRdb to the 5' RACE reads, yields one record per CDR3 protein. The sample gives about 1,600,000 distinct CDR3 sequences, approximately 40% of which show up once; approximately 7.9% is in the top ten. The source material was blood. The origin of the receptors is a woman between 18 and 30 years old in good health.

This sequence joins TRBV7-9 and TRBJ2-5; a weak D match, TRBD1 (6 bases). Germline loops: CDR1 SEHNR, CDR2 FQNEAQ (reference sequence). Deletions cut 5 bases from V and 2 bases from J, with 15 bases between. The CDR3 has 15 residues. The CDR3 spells CASSRTGQKQETQYF. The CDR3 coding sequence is TGTGCCAGCAGCCGAACCGGACAGAAACAAGAGACCCAGTACTTC.

The CDR3 reads CASSLLPRGGDEQFF. CDR3 coding DNA: TGTGCCAGCAGCTTATTACCGAGAGGAGGGGATGAGCAGTTCTTC. The chain uses TRBV7-9 and TRBJ2-1, with TRBD2 as a possible D gene (6 bases). This CDR3 has 15 residues. CDR1 and CDR2 from the germline V gene are SEHNR and FQNEAQ (reference sequence). V dropped 2 bases and J dropped 8 bases, with 16 bases sitting between them.

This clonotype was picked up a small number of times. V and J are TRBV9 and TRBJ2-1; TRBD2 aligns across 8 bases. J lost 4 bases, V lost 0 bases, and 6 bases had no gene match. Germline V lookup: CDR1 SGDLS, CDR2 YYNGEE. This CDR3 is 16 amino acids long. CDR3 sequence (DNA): TGTGCCAGCAGCGTAGGGCACAGCGGGGGTTACAATGAGCAGTTCTTC. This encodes CASSVGHSGGYNEQFF.